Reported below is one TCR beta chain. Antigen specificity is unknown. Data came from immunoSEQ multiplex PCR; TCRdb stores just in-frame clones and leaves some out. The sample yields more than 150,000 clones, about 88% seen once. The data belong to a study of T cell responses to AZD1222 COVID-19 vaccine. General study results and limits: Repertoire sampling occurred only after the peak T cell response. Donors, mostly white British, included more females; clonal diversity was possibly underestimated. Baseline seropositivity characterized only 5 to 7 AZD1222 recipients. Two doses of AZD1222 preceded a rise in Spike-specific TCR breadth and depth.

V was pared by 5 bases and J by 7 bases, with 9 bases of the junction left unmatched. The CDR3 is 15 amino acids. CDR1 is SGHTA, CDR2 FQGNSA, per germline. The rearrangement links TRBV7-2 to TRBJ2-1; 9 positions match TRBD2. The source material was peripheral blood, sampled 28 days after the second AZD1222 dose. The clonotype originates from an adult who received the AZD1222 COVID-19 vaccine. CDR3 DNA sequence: TGTGCCAGCAGCAACGGGGCGGGAGGGGGTAATGAGCAGTTCTTC. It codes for CASSNGAGGGNEQFF.